The TCR beta chain described here comes from a study of patients and donors after allogeneic stem cell transplantation. TCRdb reanalysed the RT-PCR reads using MiXCR and keeps one entry per CDR3 protein. The table shows more than 850,000 distinct CDR3 sequences, with more than 15% occurring only once. Material: blood, either unsorted or a sorted T cell fraction (not recorded which). The source of this sequence is a human donor who was either an allogeneic HSCT recipient or a stem cell or donor lymphocyte infusion donor (not recorded which). It is not recorded whose cells these are; they may come from a transplant donor.

The CDR3 coding sequence is TGTGCCAGCACGTCACAGGATACGCAGTATTTT. Its protein product is CASTSQDTQYF. The rearrangement joins TRBV27 to TRBJ2-3; D is ambiguous. Per the germline V gene, CDR1 is MNHEY and CDR2 is SMNVEV (reference sequence). The CDR3 has 11 amino acids. Between the trimmed V and J ends, which lost 7 bases and 6 bases, there was a span of 8 bases.